This is a list of T cell receptor beta chains from one sample in a study of PD-1 blockade in classical Hodgkin lymphoma. This table comes from immunoSEQ multiplex PCR, and its TCRdb copy is limited to in-frame clones, with some not included. This repertoire shows roughly 100,000 clones, approximately 89% found once; its top ten account for over 15%. This specimen consisted of peripheral blood mononuclear cells (PBMCs), obtained before the fourth cycle of nivolumab. Receptors were obtained from a human donor with classical Hodgkin lymphoma. CDR3s include the opening cysteine and the closing phenylalanine or tryptophan. Each record gives: D gene, V gene, CDR3 protein. A D gene is named only where the DNA matches it firmly.

D: .
V: TRBV2
CDR3: CASRETGTSDQPQHF

D: TRBD1
V: TRBV5-1
CDR3: CASSSDPGTAGEAFF

D: .
V: TRBV5-1
CDR3: CASSPRGDPYNEQFF

D: .
V: TRBV7-2
CDR3: CASSHTGGNQPQHF

D: .
V: TRBV27
CDR3: CASRAEMNTGELFF

D: TRBD1
V: TRBV7-8
CDR3: CASSSQGWGSYEQYF

D: .
V: TRBV27
CDR3: CASSPREYYYGYTF

D: TRBD1
V: TRBV7-9
CDR3: CASSIDRVTGNTIYF

D: TRBD2
V: TRBV19
CDR3: CASSILTSGTYEQYF

D: .
V: TRBV27
CDR3: CASSLSRNYGYTF

D: TRBD2
V: TRBV18
CDR3: CASSPQIIAGGPDTQYF

D: .
V: TRBV19
CDR3: CASSGQFYNEQFF

D: .
V: TRBV10-3
CDR3: CASSKTQETQYF

D: TRBD1
V: TRBV5-1
CDR3: CASSLAGGRGTEAFF

D: .
V: TRBV10-2
CDR3: CASSRENIQYF

D: .
V: TRBV5-1
CDR3: CASSLDETSSYYEQYF

D: TRBD1
V: TRBV5-1
CDR3: CASSFRDRREKLFF

D: .
V: TRBV7-8
CDR3: CASSTASAGGSEQFF

D: TRBD1
V: TRBV5-6
CDR3: CASSRLGQGIPNEQFF

D: .
V: TRBV21-1
CDR3: CASSKAVLSRGLCLGYEQYF

D: TRBD1
V: TRBV11-2
CDR3: CASSFRQGGNEQYF

D: .
V: TRBV29-1
CDR3: CSVEGQGAGYTF

D: .
V: TRBV6-1
CDR3: CASSENRRGPGYTF

D: .
V: TRBV6-6
CDR3: CASSYDWSEQYF

D: .
V: TRBV28
CDR3: CASTGAGLNEKLFF

D: .
V: TRBV10-3
CDR3: CAISVGVGSYEQYF

D: .
V: TRBV30
CDR3: CAWSVLGVSTEAFF

D: TRBD2
V: TRBV5-4
CDR3: CASSLGLAGVDKNIQYF

D: TRBD2
V: TRBV4-2
CDR3: CASSPSGTSGRYEQFF

D: TRBD1
V: TRBV4-2
CDR3: CASSQEKVQGNTNEKLFF

D: TRBD2
V: TRBV7-9
CDR3: CASSPRGGSNEQFF

D: .
V: TRBV10-2
CDR3: CASSESNREETQYF

D: .
V: TRBV5-4
CDR3: CASSQQGQPQHF

D: .
V: TRBV9
CDR3: CASRGVMNTEAFF

D: .
V: TRBV5-1
CDR3: CASSLIRDSPEQYF

D: .
V: TRBV6-6
CDR3: CASSPDLGYSGNTIYF

D: TRBD2
V: TRBV25-1
CDR3: CASSDGASGINEQFF

D: .
V: TRBV28
CDR3: CASSAGQYEQYF

D: .
V: TRBV7-2
CDR3: CASSLASGYEQFF

D: TRBD1
V: TRBV30
CDR3: CAWGLRGENTEAFF